This T cell receptor (beta chain) was profiled in a study of blood T cell repertoires in COVID-19. Overall study: Samples taken during acute and convalescent COVID-19 were collected in the United States, Italy and Spain. Nucleic acid was either cDNA or gDNA, and it came from T cells, B-cell-depleted T cells, or PBMCs.

Using immunoSEQ multiplex PCR, the repertoire was profiled, and TCRdb retains in-frame clones only, with some absent. The sample yields about 51,000 clones, roughly 87% seen once. The sample comprised peripheral blood. The receptor's source is a man in his fifties or sixties with active COVID-19.

The CDR3 reads CASSFLPTGVYNEQFF. CDR3 bases: TGTGCCAGCAGCTTTTTGCCGACAGGCGTATACAATGAGCAGTTCTTC. The chain is built from TRBV5-8 and TRBJ2-1; the D gene is possibly TRBD1 (6 bases). The CDR3 has 16 amino acids. CDR1 and CDR2 (germline): SGHTS, YDEGEE. Trimming cost V 2 bases and J 4 bases, with 16 bases left between them.